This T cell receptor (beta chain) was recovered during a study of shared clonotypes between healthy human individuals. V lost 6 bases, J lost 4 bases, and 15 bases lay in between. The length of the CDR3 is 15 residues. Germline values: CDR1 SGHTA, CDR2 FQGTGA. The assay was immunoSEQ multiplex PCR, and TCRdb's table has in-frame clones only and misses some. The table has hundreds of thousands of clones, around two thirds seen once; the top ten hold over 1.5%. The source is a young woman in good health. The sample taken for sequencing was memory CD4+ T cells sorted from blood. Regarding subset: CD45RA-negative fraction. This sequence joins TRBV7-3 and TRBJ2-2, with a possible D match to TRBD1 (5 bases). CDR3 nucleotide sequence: TGTGCCAGCAGAACACCCCAGGGCTTCACCGGGGAGCTGTTTTTT. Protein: CASRTPQGFTGELFF.